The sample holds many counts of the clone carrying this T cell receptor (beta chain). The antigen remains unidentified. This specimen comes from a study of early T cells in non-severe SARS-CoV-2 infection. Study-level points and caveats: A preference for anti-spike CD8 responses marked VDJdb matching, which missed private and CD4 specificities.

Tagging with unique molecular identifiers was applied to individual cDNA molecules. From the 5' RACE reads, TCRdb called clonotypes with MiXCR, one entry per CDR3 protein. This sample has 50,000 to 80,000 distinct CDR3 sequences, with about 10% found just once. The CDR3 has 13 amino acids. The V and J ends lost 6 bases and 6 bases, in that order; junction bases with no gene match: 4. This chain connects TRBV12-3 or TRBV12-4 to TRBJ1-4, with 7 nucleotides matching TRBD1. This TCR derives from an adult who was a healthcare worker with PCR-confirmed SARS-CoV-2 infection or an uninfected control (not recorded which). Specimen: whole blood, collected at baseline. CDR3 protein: CASSGGTDEKLFF. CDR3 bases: TGTGCCAGCAGCGGCGGGACAGATGAAAAACTGTTTTTT.